A single T cell receptor beta chain is shown here with its context. Its cognate antigen has yet to be identified. Base qualities were left out, and no much larger clone turns up one base away. In total, over 600 healthy bone marrow donors made up the cohort. Cohort members were all nominally healthy when sampled, although unrecorded immune exposures were likely present. The donor was CMV seropositive and was included in the group of 289 seropositive cohort members. A peripheral blood sample was collected from each donor, and TCR beta sequencing was performed on peripheral blood mononuclear cells. The Qiagen DNeasy Blood Extraction Kit was used to extract genomic DNA from the blood cell samples. The sample is drawn from a study of cytomegalovirus exposure and HLA in healthy donors (dated by TCRdb to the late 2010s). The study in broad terms: In an earlier analysis of 587 of the donors, 250 to 300 Gb of sequence data and about 110 million unique TCR beta sequences from 180 million or so T cells were reported. An early release that covered about 640 HLA-typed donors contained approximately 300 gigabases of sequencing data and about 93 million unique TCR sequences. Of the 300 to 500 genotyped donors, roughly 80% were placed in the genetic ancestry cluster associated with self-reported Caucasian donors. The study aimed to test whether cataloging public T cell receptors could reveal signatures of past pathogen exposure. The study used immunosequencing to profile the T cell repertoires of some 600 subjects and linked those repertoires to cytomegalovirus serostatus. In addition to the first cohort of roughly 700 subjects, a separate validation cohort of some 120 different subjects was used. High-throughput TCR immunosequencing, statistical association of individual TCRs with disease status, and machine learning were combined to predict cytomegalovirus infection status. In a later analysis, previously published TCR beta repertoires from 670 or so donors were re-analyzed and high-resolution HLA genotyping was added so that TCR occurrence patterns could be studied. In the later analysis, no new phenotypic data were used to find candidate immune exposures; instead, reliance was placed on TCR beta sequences and their occurrence across donors. An earlier analysis of around 580 of the donors used high-throughput TCR beta sequencing to judge whether each TCR beta V gene segment behaved as functional or pseudogenic. Donor age, sex, ethnicity and CMV serostatus were compiled together with the repertoire data. A later genetic analysis used genome-wide SNP genotypes for about 55% of the 666 donors, treating that subset as a discovery cohort. All discovery cohort repertoires had been generated using a single sequencing platform. Both class I and class II loci were covered by HLA typing, at four-digit resolution. The number of donors typed differed by locus, with about 629-630 for A, B, C, DRB1 and DQB1, roughly 550 for DQA1, 600 to 610 for DPA1, and some 470 for DPB1. Because of strong linkage in the cohort, roughly five DR-DQ haplotypes were treated as single units for association and clustering. Across roughly 420 genotyped donors of the cohort, an average of roughly 230,000 unique TCR beta nucleotide sequences per donor were sequenced, and approximately 17% of those sequences were non-productive. What the research found in general, with its limitations: When HLA alleles, especially DR and DQ, strongly co-occurred, attributing TCR associations to individual alleles was difficult. According to a later analysis, parvovirus B19, influenza, CMV and Epstein-Barr virus appeared linked to several top co-occurrence clusters. About 17 rarely observed V segments, including chromosome 9 orphons, were excluded from the earlier analysis of about 610 of the donors because counts were too low. A further reported finding was that TCR beta sequences accurately predicted the HLA-A and HLA-B alleles for most subjects in the first cohort. Linkage disequilibrium might explain the correlated functional status among segregating V segments, but an unknown experimental factor could not be ruled out. A few of the identified cytomegalovirus-associated TCR beta chains were confirmed in vitro to be specific for cytomegalovirus antigens. The sequencing pipeline was judged likely to have produced a cluster of highly shared sequence variants as a technical artifact. Cytomegalovirus status was reported to be diagnosed by the classifier with high specificity and sensitivity in both the original and validation cohorts. Most CMV-associated TCR beta chains appeared to be HLA-restricted in a later analysis, and the HLA associations seemed to be driven largely by CMV exposure. Only TCR beta chains were sequenced in this cohort, and the absence of alpha or paired-chain data limited detectable features. Because the 87-base-pair reads could not distinguish some IMGT-functional V segments, including TRBV6-2 and TRBV6-3, those segments were excluded. The authors suggested that the approach could potentially be generalized to other disease states and immunological phenotypes. In a later analysis, TCR association rates were found to vary across HLA loci, with the most associated TCRs seen for DRB1 alleles and the fewest for HLA-C alleles. The presence/absence analyses assumed that sequencing depth was roughly uniform across donors, and that assumption may not be true. In an earlier analysis of 587 of the donors, most TCR beta V segments appeared in productive rearrangements about 90% or about 30% of the time, broadly matching IMGT annotations. In the study, approximately 150 TCR beta chains were listed as associated with cytomegalovirus. Specific HLA alleles were associated with 15,000 to 20,000 TCR beta sequences at a false discovery rate of 0.05 in a later analysis. Compared with the roughly 600-donor mean, donors in an Asian-associated ancestry cluster had fewer N-insertions in productive TCRs, according to a later genetic analysis. Most TCR sequences were seen in very few donors, while some public TCRs were found in many individuals. For the cohort, immune exposure information was limited to CMV serostatus. Compared with equally common non-associated chains, HLA-associated TCR beta chains in a later analysis were more clonally expanded and had lower generation probabilities. An association between a missense DCLRE1C variant and V-gene and J-gene trimming of TCR beta chains was found in a later genetic analysis and replicated in an independent cohort. Because HLA typing was unavailable for some donors at each locus, only the typed subset was used in association tests.

The germline V gene specifies SGHNT as CDR1 and YENEEA as CDR2. Spanning cysteine to phenylalanine, the CDR3 consists of 15 amino acids. The entry retains the CDR3 DNA only, 45 bases that are in frame from base 1. The germline V end is reduced by 3 bases and the J end by 8 bases; junction bases left unmatched: 7. The library was produced with the immunoSEQ multiplex PCR assay. The multiplex PCR relied on a mix of 60 forward primers for TCR Vbeta segments and 13 reverse primers for TCR Jbeta segments. The CDR3 region of rearranged TCR beta genes was amplified from genomic DNA with a multiplex PCR assay. On the Illumina HiSeq System, the amplified TCR beta libraries were sequenced as 87-base-pair reads. The original pipeline was this. A later analysis tallied 70 million to 100 million unique TCR beta chains across the 666 repertoires, and around 9.9 million of those chains were shared by two or more donors. To remove PCR and sequencing errors, raw reads were error-corrected and collapsed into unique sequences using a nearest-neighbor algorithm that merged closely related sequences. V, D and J gene segments were assigned by aligning CDR3 sequences to IMGT reference sequences. For a sequence to be retained, a match of at least six nucleotides to both a V gene segment and a J gene segment was required. A rearrangement was called productive if the CDR3 had no stop codons and remained in frame with V and J, and every other rearrangement was called non-productive. Following IMGT convention, CDR3 was defined as the stretch from the second conserved V-encoded cysteine to the conserved J-encoded phenylalanine. The earlier analysis of some 540 of the donors excluded any sequence lacking an unambiguous match to a single V gene segment. An earlier analysis of a few hundred of the donors called V segments functional above 56.7% productive rearrangements and segregating when the between-donor standard deviation exceeded 5%. To diagnose cytomegalovirus status from the catalog of TCR beta chain sequences, a statistical classification framework was built. In a later analysis, V and J genes were assigned by comparing TCR nucleotide sequences against IMGT/GENE-DB human TR gene sequences. In a later analysis, CDR3 sequences and most-parsimonious VDJ recombination scenarios were assigned using the TCRdist pipeline. A later analysis defined each TCR beta chain by its CDR3 amino acid sequence plus V-gene family, and excluded reads lacking a unique V-gene family. To address suspected cross-contamination and a sequencing artifact, a later analysis removed some 620 highly shared, low-generation-probability nucleotide sequences. In a later analysis, a clonal expansion index for each public chain was calculated from normalized within-repertoire ranks of inferred template counts. In a later analysis, generation probabilities were computed using a VDJ recombination model fitted to out-of-frame rearrangements, and the results were checked against IGoR. In a later analysis, TCR-TCR, TCR-HLA and TCR-CMV co-occurrence was scored with hypergeometric tests, and a repertoire-size bias correction was applied to TCR pairs. False discovery rates were estimated in a later analysis by permuting HLA or CMV assignments 20 times. A later analysis grouped co-occurring TCRs with DBSCAN, adding TCRdist sequence similarity when clustering within HLA-allele-positive subsets. Co-occurrence clustering excluded repertoires with fewer than 30,000 or more than 120,000 public chains, plus five with anomalous nucleotide sharing. The clones in this table, taken by TCRdb from immuneACCESS, are in-frame only. Not every clone is retained; where verified, under half of the shortfall comes from an unresolved V gene, and the cause of the rest is unknown. That table supplies the V and J calls and clone size; D and trimming were determined from the DNA. Across this sample there are 120,000 or so clones, with about 75% seen only once. The ten largest clones represent around 28% of the sample.

Sequenced: PBMCs. The sequence was collected from a man in his fifties or sixties in good health and CMV-seropositive. This chain joins TRBV11-3 to TRBJ2-1, and TRBD2 matches 10 of the central bases. The nucleotide sequence is TGTGCCAGCAGCTTGAGTAGCGGGGGGCTGGATGAGCAGTTCTTC. Its protein reads: CASSLSSGGLDEQFF.